A selection of T cell receptor beta chains follows, all from one sample in a study of CD8+CD57+ T cells in acquired aplastic anemia. MiXCR, applied by TCRdb to the reads, yields one record per CDR3 protein. The sample includes approximately 59,000 distinct CDR3 sequences, 55% to 70% of them seen just once. The sequencing input was sorted CD4+, CD8+, or CD8+CD57+ T cells (not recorded which) from PBMCs. These receptors all come from a human donor with aplastic anemia. CDR3s include the opening cysteine and the closing phenylalanine or tryptophan. D genes are given only for firm matches. For some rows the clone size is stated as once, few or many, or as a class when expanded; others skip it.

d_call	clone_size	v_call	j_call	cdr3_nt	cdr3_aa
.	.	TRBV5-1	TRBJ1-2	TGCGCCAGCAGCTTGTACACGGGGCTCTATGGCTACACCTTC	CASSLYTGLYGYTF
TRBD1	.	TRBV7-2	TRBJ2-7	TGTGCCAGCAGCCCTGGGACAGAAGTCTACGAGCAGTACTTC	CASSPGTEVYEQYF
.	.	TRBV25-1	TRBJ2-7	TGTGCCAGCAGCTTGGGGGGTACTAACTCCTACGAGCAGTACTTC	CASSLGGTNSYEQYF
TRBD1	many	TRBV28	TRBJ2-5	TGTGCCAGCAGTCTATCACTCGCGTGGCGGACAGGACAAGAGACCCAGTACTTC	CASSLSLAWRTGQETQYF
.	.	TRBV5-1	TRBJ1-2	TGCGCCAGCAGCTTGGGCTCCGATTACTATGGCTACACCTTC	CASSLGSDYYGYTF
.	.	TRBV11-2	TRBJ2-1	TGTGCCAGCAGCACAACCACGCTAGACGGACAGAACGACAATGAGCAGTTCTTC	CASSTTTLDGQNDNEQFF
.	.	TRBV15	TRBJ1-2	TGTGCCACCAGCAGCAATGGGGTGGGCTACACCTTC	CATSSNGVGYTF
.	many	TRBV5-1	TRBJ1-4	TGCGCCAGCAGCTTGGACGGCGGGGGGATTAATGAAAAACTGTTTTTT	CASSLDGGGINEKLFF
.	many	TRBV7-9	TRBJ2-7	TGTGCCAGCAGCTTATCCGACAGCGTGTACTACGAGCAGTACTTC	CASSLSDSVYYEQYF
.	.	TRBV9	TRBJ1-1	TGTGCCAGCAGCGGTAGGGGGGGCATGAACACTGAAGCTTTCTTT	CASSGRGGMNTEAFF
.	many	TRBV13	TRBJ1-3	TGTGCCAGCAGCTACGGGACTGTGAGCTCTGGAAACACCATATATTTT	CASSYGTVSSGNTIYF
TRBD1	many	TRBV7-6	TRBJ2-2	TGTGCCAGCAGCCCCAGTACAGGGGCCGGGGAGCTGTTTTTT	CASSPSTGAGELFF
.	many	TRBV6-4	TRBJ1-6	TGTGCCAGCAGGGACCCGAATGTGGGGTTGGACTCACCCCTCCACTTT	CASRDPNVGLDSPLHF
.	many	TRBV11-2	TRBJ1-1	TGTGCCAGCAGCTTGGGCAACCTCGAAGCTTTCTTT	CASSLGNLEAFF